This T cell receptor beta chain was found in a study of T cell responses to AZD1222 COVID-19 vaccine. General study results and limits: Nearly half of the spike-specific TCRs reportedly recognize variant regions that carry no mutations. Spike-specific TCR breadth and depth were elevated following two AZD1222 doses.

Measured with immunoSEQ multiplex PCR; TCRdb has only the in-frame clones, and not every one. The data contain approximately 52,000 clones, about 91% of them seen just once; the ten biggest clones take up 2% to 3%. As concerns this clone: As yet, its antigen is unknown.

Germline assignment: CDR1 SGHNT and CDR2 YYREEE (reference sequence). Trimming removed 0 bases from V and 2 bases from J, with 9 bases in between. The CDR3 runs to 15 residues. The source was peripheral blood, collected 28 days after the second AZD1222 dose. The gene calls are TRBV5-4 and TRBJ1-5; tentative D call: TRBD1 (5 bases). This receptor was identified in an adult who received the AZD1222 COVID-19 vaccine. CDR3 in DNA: TGTGCCAGCAGCTTGGGCCCGGGGGGCAATCAGCCCCAGCATTTT. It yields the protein CASSLGPGGNQPQHF.